Below are 24 T cell receptor beta chains sequenced from a single sample in a study of blood T cell repertoires in COVID-19. Libraries were prepared by immunoSEQ multiplex PCR; TCRdb keeps only in-frame clonotypes and omits some of them. The profile shows over 200,000 clones, 88% of them singletons. The sequenced sample was peripheral blood. All receptors derive from a woman aged 25 to 39 with acute or convalescent COVID-19.

The chain carries TRBV19 and TRBJ2-7; 10 bases map to TRBD1. The CDR3 length is 15 residues. Germline V gene sequence: CDR1 LNHDA, CDR2 SQIVND (reference sequence). The V and J ends lost 3 bases and 4 bases, in that order; junction bases with no gene match: 6. The CDR3 sequence: CASSMGTGDWYEQYF. The CDR3 nucleotides are TGTGCCAGTAGTATGGGGACAGGGGATTGGTACGAGCAGTACTTC.

The chain carries TRBV18 and TRBJ2-2; D remains unclear. V lost 3 bases to trimming and J lost 4 bases, with 12 bases between them. The CDR3 contains 15 residues. The germline V gene has CDR1 KGHSH and CDR2 LQKENI. The chain's CDR3 is CASSPTPTGTGELFF. In nucleotides, the CDR3 is TGTGCCAGCTCACCTACGCCAACTGGCACCGGGGAGCTGTTTTTT. The entire variable domain, with the rest obtained from reference TRBV18 and TRBJ2-2, is as follows: NAGVMQNPRHLVRRRGQEARLRCSPMKGHSHVYWYRQLPEEGLKFMVYLQKENIIDESGMPKERFSAEFPKEGPSILRIQQVVRGDSAAYFCASSPTPTGTGELFFGEGSRLTVL.

This clone was observed a few times. The chain uses TRBV10-2 and TRBJ1-5; tentatively, D is TRBD1 (6 bases). Germline CDR1 WSHSY, CDR2 SAAADI. This CDR3 has 14 amino acids. The ends were cut back, 0 bases at V and 6 bases at J, with 9 bases in the middle. The CDR3 loop is CASSESRGSQPQHF. The CDR3 region has the DNA TGCGCCAGCAGTGAGTCCAGGGGAAGTCAGCCCCAGCATTTT.

The rearrangement uses TRBV7-8 and TRBJ2-2; unclear D gene. The length of the CDR3 is 12 residues. Germline V lookup: CDR1 SGHVS, CDR2 FQNEAQ. The V gene lost 8 bases and the J gene lost 5 bases, with 9 bases spanning the gap. The CDR3 nucleotides read TGTGCCAGCCAGCCGCGGACCGGGGAGCTGTTTTTT. It encodes CASQPRTGELFF.

This chain uses TRBV18 with TRBJ2-5; a possible D gene is TRBD1 (5 bases). The CDR3 is 13 residues long. V was cut by 9 bases and J by 2 bases, with 13 bases left in between. The germline V gene has CDR1 KGHSH and CDR2 LQKENI. CDR3 nucleotide sequence: TGTGCCAGTCTAACTGACAGACAAGAGACCCAGTACTTC. Protein: CASLTDRQETQYF. The whole variable domain, filled in from reference TRBV18 and TRBJ2-5, reads NAGVMQNPRHLVRRRGQEARLRCSPMKGHSHVYWYRQLPEEGLKFMVYLQKENIIDESGMPKERFSAEFPKEGPSILRIQQVVRGDSAAYFCASLTDRQETQYFGPGTRLLVL.

This chain joins TRBV6-5 and TRBJ2-7; TRBD2 matches 11 bases. The junction had 14 bases not matched to a gene; V was cut back by 8 bases and J by 8 bases. Germline CDR1 and CDR2: MNHEY and SVGAGI. This CDR3 region has 15 residues. CDR3 amino acids: CASGDLRLAGYQQYF. CDR3 bases: TGTGCCAGCGGGGATCTCCGACTAGCGGGATACCAGCAGTACTTC.

This clone is a singleton in its sample. V and J are TRBV2 and TRBJ2-3; possible D gene TRBD2, 5 bases. The CDR3 is 15 residues long. Germline V CDR1 and CDR2: SNHLY, FYNNEI. Trimming pared 6 bases from V and 2 bases from J, leaving 15 bases between. For the CDR3, the DNA is TGTGCCAGCAGCAGAGGGAAGGGCTCCACAGATACGCAGTATTTT. It translates to CASSRGKGSTDTQYF.

J is TRBJ2-3 and V is TRBV18, with 11 bases identical to TRBD2. CDR3 length: 16 residues. Germline V lookup: CDR1 KGHSH, CDR2 LQKENI. Trimming took 3 bases from V and 2 from J; bases not matched to a gene: 4. CDR3 amino acids: CASSPPGLADTDTQYF. DNA of the CDR3: TGTGCCAGCTCACCCCCGGGACTAGCGGACACAGATACGCAGTATTTT. Looking up the rest from reference TRBV18 and TRBJ2-3 gives the full variable domain: NAGVMQNPRHLVRRRGQEARLRCSPMKGHSHVYWYRQLPEEGLKFMVYLQKENIIDESGMPKERFSAEFPKEGPSILRIQQVVRGDSAAYFCASSPPGLADTDTQYFGPGTRLTVL.

The V and J genes are TRBV7-2 and TRBJ2-7; D possibly corresponds to TRBD1 (5 bases). CDR1 is SGHTA and CDR2 is FQGNSA in the germline V gene. Trimming removed 0 bases from V and 2 bases from J, with 8 bases in between. The CDR3 length is 14 residues. As DNA, the CDR3 is TGTGCCAGCAGCTTAGCGTTCAGGGCCTACGAGCAGTACTTC. Protein: CASSLAFRAYEQYF.

V is TRBV19 and J is TRBJ2-2, with D possibly being TRBD1 (7 bases). V was shortened by 4 bases and J by 7 bases, with 13 bases between the two germline ends. This CDR3 region has 14 residues. CDR1 LNHDA and CDR2 SQIVND come from the germline V gene (reference sequence). CDR3: CASSRQGGSGELFF. In DNA, the CDR3 is TGTGCCAGTAGTAGGCAGGGGGGCAGCGGGGAGCTGTTTTTT. Full variable domain (outside the CDR3, taken from reference TRBV19 and TRBJ2-2): DGGITQSPKYLFRKEGQNVTLSCEQNLNHDAMYWYRQDPGQGLRLIYYSQIVNDFQKGDIAEGYSVSREKKESFPLTVTSAQKNPTAFYLCASSRQGGSGELFFGEGSRLTVL.

This chain uses TRBV10-3 with TRBJ2-3, with 13 nucleotides matching TRBD2. This CDR3 has 14 residues. With 10 bases clipped from V and 1 base from J, the junction kept 2 bases outside the gene matches. CDR1 and CDR2 from the germline V gene are ENHRY and SYGVKD. As DNA, the CDR3 is TGTGCCAGTGGACTAGCGGGAGGCACAGATACGCAGTATTTT. Translating it yields CASGLAGGTDTQYF.

V usage is TRBV10-3 and J usage is TRBJ2-3; TRBD1 agrees at 9 bases. This CDR3 comprises 18 residues. Losses at the gene ends were 0 bases for V and 2 bases for J; bases not matched to a gene: 9. Germline CDR1 and CDR2: ENHRY and SYGVKD. CDR3 bases: TGTGCCATCAGTGAGTCTAATAGGGGACAGGGACTCACAGATACGCAGTATTTT. The encoded protein is CAISESNRGQGLTDTQYF.

The chain uses TRBV1 and TRBJ1-3; the D call in the table, TRBD1, was not verified against the DNA. TRBV1 is recorded as a pseudogene. The CDR3 extends over 18 amino acids. CDR3 region: CTSSQDGQIDGPGNTIYF. CDR3 DNA: TGCACCAGCAGCCAAGATGGCCAAATTGATGGGCCTGGAAACACCATATATTTT.

The chain joins TRBV18 to TRBJ2-3; TRBD1 might be the D (6 bases). Germline V gene data show CDR1 as KGHSH and CDR2 as LQKENI. The CDR3 has 16 amino acids. The ends were cut back, 5 bases at V and 3 bases at J, with 18 bases in the middle. In nucleotides, the CDR3 is TGTGCCAGCTCATCGAAAAACAGGGTTGGGACAGATACGCAGTATTTT. This encodes CASSSKNRVGTDTQYF.

This sequence joins TRBV6-6 and TRBJ2-1; D gene ambiguous. V lost 3 bases and J lost 0, with 9 bases in between. Germline lookup yields CDR1 MNHNY and CDR2 SVGAGI (reference sequence). The CDR3 totals 15 residues. CDR3: CASSYASSSYNEQFF. CDR3 DNA sequence: TGTGCCAGCAGTTATGCGAGTAGCTCCTACAATGAGCAGTTCTTC.

The rearrangement joins TRBV7-9 to TRBJ2-7; TRBD1 might be the D (6 bases). The V end lost 0 bases, the J end lost 0 bases, and 9 bases lay between the germline ends. Germline loops: CDR1 SEHNR, CDR2 FQNEAQ (reference sequence). This CDR3 region has 15 residues. The CDR3 here is CASSLAGHYSYEQYF. The CDR3, as DNA: TGTGCCAGCAGCTTAGCGGGACATTACTCCTACGAGCAGTACTTC.

The V call is TRBV7-8, the J call TRBJ1-6; TRBD1 matches at 7 bases. This CDR3 is 16 amino acids long. The V gene's germline CDR1 is SGHVS and CDR2 FQNEAQ. With V trimmed by 0 bases and J by 9 bases, 8 bases remained unmatched. The CDR3 loop reads CASSLAAVAGGSPLHF. CDR3 nucleotide sequence: TGTGCCAGCAGCTTAGCAGCTGTGGCAGGGGGTTCACCCCTCCACTTT.

This chain links TRBV6-1 with TRBJ2-2; tentative D call: TRBD2 (5 bases). Trimming stripped 5 bases from V and 5 bases from J, with 12 bases between. There are 14 residues in the CDR3. Germline values: CDR1 MNHNS, CDR2 SASEGT. As DNA, the CDR3 is TGTGCCAGCAGTTATCCGGGATATACCGGGGAGCTGTTTTTT. This encodes CASSYPGYTGELFF.

V usage is TRBV14 and J usage is TRBJ2-2, with 9 bases matching TRBD2. There are 17 residues in the CDR3. The trim removed 1 base at V and 9 bases at J, leaving 12 bases unmatched. Germline CDR1 reads SGHDN; CDR2 reads FVKESK. Here the CDR3 reads CASSQVRLAGRVRELFF. The CDR3 DNA sequence: TGTGCCAGCAGCCAAGTTAGGCTAGCGGGACGTGTGAGGGAGCTGTTTTTT.

The V call is TRBV4-3, the J call TRBJ2-7, with 7 nucleotides matching TRBD1. Germline V gene data show CDR1 as LGHNA and CDR2 as YSLEER. V was clipped by 3 bases and J by 3 bases; unmatched bases: 8. CDR3 size: 15 residues. This CDR3 is CASSQERQGYYEQYF. CDR3 coding DNA: TGCGCCAGCAGCCAGGAAAGACAGGGATACTACGAGCAGTACTTC.

This clone has just one count. The rearrangement joins TRBV3-1 (or the pseudogene TRBV3-2) to TRBJ2-7; D is possibly TRBD1 (5 bases). The V end was cut by 0 bases, the J end by 7 bases, with 16 bases between. This CDR3 contains 15 residues. Per the germline V gene, CDR1 is LGHDT and CDR2 is YNNKEL (reference sequence). CDR3 amino acids: CASSQDHTGPKEQYF. Here the CDR3 DNA reads TGTGCCAGCAGCCAAGATCACACAGGTCCTAAGGAGCAGTACTTC.

This clone was counted between two and nine times. The rearrangement joins TRBV30 to TRBJ2-2; possibly TRBD2 for D (6 bases). Germline V gives CDR1 GTSNPN, CDR2 SVGIG (reference sequence). V was trimmed by 3 bases and J by 4 bases, leaving 15 bases between them. The CDR3 covers 15 residues. CDR3 amino acids: CAWRLGGVGTGELFF. CDR3 DNA: TGTGCCTGGAGGCTGGGGGGTGTGGGCACCGGGGAGCTGTTTTTT.

The V and J genes are TRBV6-1 and TRBJ1-2, with unresolved D. Germline CDR1 and CDR2: MNHNS and SASEGT. V gave up 0 bases and J gave up 3 bases, with 8 bases separating them. The CDR3 totals 14 residues. CDR3 sequence reads: CASSEARGDYGYTF. CDR3 DNA: TGTGCCAGCAGTGAAGCTCGGGGAGACTATGGCTACACCTTC.

The J gene is TRBJ2-1, the V gene TRBV7-8, with a weak D call TRBD1 (6 bases). Trimming left V 2 bases short and J 9 bases short, with 20 bases between. The CDR3 has 16 residues. The germline V gene has CDR1 SGHVS and CDR2 FQNEAQ. As DNA, the CDR3 is TGTGCCAGCAGCTTACTTGGGCAGGGGATCACGGGTGAGCAGTTCTTC. Protein product: CASSLLGQGITGEQFF.